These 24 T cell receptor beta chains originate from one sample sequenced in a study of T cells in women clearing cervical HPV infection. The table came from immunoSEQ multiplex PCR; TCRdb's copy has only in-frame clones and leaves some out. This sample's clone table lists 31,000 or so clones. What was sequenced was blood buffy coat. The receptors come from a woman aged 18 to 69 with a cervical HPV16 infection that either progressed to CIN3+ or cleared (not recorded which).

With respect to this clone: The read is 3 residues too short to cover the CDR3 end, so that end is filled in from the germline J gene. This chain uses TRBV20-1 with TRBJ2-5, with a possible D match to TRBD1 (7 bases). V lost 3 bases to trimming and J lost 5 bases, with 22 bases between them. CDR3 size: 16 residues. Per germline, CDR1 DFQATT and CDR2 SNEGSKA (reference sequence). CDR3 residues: CSASRGGPGGSETQYF. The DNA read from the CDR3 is TGCAGTGCTAGTAGGGGCGGTCCAGGGGGGTCGGAGACC.

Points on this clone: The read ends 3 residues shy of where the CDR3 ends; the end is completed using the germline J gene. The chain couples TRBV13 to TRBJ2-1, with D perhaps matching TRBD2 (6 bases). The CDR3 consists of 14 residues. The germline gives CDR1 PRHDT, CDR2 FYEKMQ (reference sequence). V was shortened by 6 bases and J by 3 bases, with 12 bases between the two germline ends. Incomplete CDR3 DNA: TGTGCCAGCAGAATCGGAGGGGACTACAATGAG. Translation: CASRIGGDYNE. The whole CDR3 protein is CASRIGGDYNEQFF.

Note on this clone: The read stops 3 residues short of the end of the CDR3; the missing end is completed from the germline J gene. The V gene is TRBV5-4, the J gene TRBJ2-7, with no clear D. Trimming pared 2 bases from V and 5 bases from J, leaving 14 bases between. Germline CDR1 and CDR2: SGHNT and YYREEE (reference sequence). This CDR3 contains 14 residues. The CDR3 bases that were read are TGTGCCAGCAGCTTTTGGCTAGATTTCGACGAG. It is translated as CASSFWLDFDE. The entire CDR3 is CASSFWLDFDEQYF.

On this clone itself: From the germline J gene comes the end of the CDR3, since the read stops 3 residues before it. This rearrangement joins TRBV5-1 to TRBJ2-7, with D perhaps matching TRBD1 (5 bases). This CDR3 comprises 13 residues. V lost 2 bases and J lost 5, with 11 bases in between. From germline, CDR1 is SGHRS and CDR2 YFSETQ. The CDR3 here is CASSLIGVNEQYF. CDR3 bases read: TGCGCCAGCAGCTTAATAGGGGTAAACGAG.

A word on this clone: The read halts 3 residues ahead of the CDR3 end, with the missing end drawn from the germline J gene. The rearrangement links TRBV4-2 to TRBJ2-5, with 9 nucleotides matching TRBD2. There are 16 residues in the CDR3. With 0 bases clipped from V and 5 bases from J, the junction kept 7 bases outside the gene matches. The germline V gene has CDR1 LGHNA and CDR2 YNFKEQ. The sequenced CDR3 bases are TGTGCCAGCAGCCAAGATCTGCGGGAGGGAGGGGAGACC. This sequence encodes CASSQDLREGGET. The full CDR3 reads CASSQDLREGGETQYF.

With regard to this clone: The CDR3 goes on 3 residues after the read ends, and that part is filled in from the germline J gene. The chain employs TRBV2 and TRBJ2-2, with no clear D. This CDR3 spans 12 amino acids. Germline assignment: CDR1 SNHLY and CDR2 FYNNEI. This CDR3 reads CASSDTSEKLFF. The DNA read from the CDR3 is TGTGCCAGCAGCGATACAAGTGAAAAG. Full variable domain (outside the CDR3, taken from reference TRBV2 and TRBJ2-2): EPEVTQTPSHQVTQMGQEVILRCVPISNHLYFYWYRQILGQKVEFLVSFYNNEISEKSEIFDDQFSVERPDGSNFTLKIRSTKLEDSAMYFCASSDTSEKLFFGEGSRLTVL.

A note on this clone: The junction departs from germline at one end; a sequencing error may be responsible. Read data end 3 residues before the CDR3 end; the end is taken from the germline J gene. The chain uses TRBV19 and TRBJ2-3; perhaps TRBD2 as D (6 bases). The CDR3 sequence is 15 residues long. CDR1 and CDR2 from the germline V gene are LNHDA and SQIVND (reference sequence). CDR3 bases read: TGTGTCAGTAGTATAGCAGGGACTAGCACAGATACG. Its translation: CVSSIAGTSTDT. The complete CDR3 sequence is CVSSIAGTSTDTQYF.

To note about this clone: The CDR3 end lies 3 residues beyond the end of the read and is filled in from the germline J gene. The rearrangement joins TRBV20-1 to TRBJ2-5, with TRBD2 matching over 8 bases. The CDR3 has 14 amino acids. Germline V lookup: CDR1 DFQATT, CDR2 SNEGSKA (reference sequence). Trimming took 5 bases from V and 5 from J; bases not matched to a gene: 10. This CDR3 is CSAYGGGLVETQYF. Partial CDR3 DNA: TGCAGTGCTTACGGGGGGGGGCTGGTGGAGACC.

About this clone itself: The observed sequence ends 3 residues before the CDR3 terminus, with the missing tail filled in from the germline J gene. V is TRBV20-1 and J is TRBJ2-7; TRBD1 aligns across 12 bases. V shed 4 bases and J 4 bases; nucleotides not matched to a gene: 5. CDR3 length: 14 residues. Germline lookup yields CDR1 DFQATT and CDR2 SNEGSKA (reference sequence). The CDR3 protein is CSAIGTGGTYEQYF. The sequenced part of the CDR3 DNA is TGCAGTGCTATCGGGACAGGGGGCACGTACGAG.

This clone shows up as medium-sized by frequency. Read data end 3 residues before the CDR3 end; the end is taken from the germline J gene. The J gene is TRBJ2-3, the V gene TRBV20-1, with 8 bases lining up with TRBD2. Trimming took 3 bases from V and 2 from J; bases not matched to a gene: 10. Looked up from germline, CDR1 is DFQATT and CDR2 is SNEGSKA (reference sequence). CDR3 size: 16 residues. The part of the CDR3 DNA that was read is TGCAGTGCTAGCCCCACGTTAGCGGGGATCACAGATACG. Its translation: CSASPTLAGITDT. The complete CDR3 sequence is CSASPTLAGITDTQYF.

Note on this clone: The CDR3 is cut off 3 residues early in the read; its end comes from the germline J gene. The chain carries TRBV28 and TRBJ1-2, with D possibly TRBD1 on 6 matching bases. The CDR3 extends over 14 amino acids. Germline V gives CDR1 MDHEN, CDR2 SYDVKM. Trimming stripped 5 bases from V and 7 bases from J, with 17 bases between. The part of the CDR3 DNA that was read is TGTGCCAGCAGTCGAGAGGGACATGAGATTGGC. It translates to CASSREGHEIG. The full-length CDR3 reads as CASSREGHEIGYTF.

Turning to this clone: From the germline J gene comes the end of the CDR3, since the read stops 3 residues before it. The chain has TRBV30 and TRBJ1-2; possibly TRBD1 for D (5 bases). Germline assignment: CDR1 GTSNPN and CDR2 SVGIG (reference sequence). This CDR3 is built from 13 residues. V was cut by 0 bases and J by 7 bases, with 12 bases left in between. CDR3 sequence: CAWSVRGSLGYTF. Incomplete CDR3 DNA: TGTGCCTGGAGTGTACGGGGGTCTCTTGGC.

The CDR3 region is CASSITGSFDEQYF. The part of the CDR3 DNA that was read is TGTGCCAGCAGCATTACAGGGAGTTTCGACGAG. The chain is built from TRBV13 and TRBJ2-7, with D perhaps TRBD1 (6 bases). The read stops 3 residues short of the end of the CDR3; the missing end is completed from the germline J gene. The CDR3 runs to 14 residues. Per the germline V gene, CDR1 is PRHDT and CDR2 is FYEKMQ (reference sequence). The germline V and J ends were trimmed by 5 bases and 5 bases, with 16 bases remaining between them.

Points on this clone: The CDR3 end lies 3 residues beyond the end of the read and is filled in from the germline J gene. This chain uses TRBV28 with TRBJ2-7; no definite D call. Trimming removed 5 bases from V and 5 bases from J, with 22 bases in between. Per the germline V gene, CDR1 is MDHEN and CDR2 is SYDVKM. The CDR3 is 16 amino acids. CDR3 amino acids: CASSPRFGKGYDEQYF. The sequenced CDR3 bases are TGTGCCAGCAGTCCAAGGTTTGGTAAGGGTTACGACGAG.

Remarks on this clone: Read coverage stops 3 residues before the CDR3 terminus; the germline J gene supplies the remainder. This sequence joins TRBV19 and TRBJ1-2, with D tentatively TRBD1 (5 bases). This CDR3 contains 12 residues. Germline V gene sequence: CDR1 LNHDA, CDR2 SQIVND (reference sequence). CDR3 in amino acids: CASHPTQGGYTF. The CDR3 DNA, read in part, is TGTGCCAGTCACCCGACCCAGGGCGGC.

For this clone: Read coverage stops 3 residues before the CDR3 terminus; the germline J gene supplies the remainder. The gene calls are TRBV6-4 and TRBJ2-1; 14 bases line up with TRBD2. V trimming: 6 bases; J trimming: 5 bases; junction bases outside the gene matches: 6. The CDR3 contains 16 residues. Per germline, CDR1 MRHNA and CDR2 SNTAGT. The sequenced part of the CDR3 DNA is TGTGCCAGCAGCCCCAGGACTAGCGGGGGGAACAATGAG. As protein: CASSPRTSGGNNE. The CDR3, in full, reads CASSPRTSGGNNEQFF.

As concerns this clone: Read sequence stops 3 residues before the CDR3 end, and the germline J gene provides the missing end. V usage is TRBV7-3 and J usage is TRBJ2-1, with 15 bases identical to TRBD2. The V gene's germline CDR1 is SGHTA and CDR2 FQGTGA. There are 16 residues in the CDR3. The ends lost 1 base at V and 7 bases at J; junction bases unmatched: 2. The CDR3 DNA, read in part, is TGTGCCAGCAGCTTAAGGGGGACTAGCGGGAGGAATGAG. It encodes CASSLRGTSGRNE. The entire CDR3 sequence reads CASSLRGTSGRNEQFF.

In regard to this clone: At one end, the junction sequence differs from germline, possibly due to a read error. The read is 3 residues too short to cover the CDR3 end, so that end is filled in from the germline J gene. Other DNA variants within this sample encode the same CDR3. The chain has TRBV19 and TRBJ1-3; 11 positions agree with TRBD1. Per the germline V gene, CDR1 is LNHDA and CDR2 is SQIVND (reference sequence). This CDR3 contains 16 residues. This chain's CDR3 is CASSMSRTGGGNTIYF. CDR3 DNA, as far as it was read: TGTGCCAGTAGTATGTCCCGGACAGGGGGCGGAAACACT.

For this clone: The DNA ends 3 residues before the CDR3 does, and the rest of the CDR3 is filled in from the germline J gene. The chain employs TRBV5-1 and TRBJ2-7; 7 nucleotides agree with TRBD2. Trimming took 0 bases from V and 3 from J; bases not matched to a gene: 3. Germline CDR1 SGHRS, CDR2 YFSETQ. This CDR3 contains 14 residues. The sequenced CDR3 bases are TGCGCCAGCAGCTTGGAAGCGGGGCTCTACGAG. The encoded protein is CASSLEAGLYE. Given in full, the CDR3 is CASSLEAGLYEQYF.

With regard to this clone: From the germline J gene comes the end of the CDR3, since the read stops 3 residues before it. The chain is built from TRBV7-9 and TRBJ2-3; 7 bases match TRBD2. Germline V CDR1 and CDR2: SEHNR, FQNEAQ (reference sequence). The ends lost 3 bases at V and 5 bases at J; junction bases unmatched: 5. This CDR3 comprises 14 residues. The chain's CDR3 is CASSFSSGKDTQYF. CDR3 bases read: TGTGCCAGCAGCTTCTCCAGCGGGAAAGATACG.

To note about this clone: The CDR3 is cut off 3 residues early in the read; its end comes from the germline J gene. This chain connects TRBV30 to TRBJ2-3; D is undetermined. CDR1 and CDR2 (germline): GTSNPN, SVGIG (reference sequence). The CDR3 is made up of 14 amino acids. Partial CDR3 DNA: TGTGCCTGGAGCGACTCATATAGCAATCAGCCG. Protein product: CAWSDSYSNQP. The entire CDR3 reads CAWSDSYSNQPQYF. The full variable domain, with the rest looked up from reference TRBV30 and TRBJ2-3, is SQTIHQWPATLVQPVGSPLSLECTVEGTSNPNLYWYRQAAGRGLQLLFYSVGIGQISSEVPQNLSASRPQDRQFILSSKKLLLSDSGFYLCAWSDSYSNQPQYFGPGTRLTVL.

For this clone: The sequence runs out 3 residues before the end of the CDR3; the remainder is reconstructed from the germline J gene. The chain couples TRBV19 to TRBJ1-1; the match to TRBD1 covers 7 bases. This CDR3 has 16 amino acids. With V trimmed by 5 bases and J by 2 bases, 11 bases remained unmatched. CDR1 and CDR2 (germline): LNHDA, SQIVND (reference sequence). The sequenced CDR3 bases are TGTGCCAGTAGTTCACGACAGGGTTCGAGTAACACTGAA. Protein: CASSSRQGSSNTE. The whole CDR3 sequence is CASSSRQGSSNTEAFF.

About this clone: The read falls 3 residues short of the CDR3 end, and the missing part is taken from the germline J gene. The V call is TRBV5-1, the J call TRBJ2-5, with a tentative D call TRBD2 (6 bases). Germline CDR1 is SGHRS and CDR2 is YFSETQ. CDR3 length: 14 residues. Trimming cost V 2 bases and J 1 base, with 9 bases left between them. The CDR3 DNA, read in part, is TGCGCCAGCAGCTTACCGGAGGGCCAAGAGACC. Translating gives CASSLPEGQET. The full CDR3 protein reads CASSLPEGQETQYF.

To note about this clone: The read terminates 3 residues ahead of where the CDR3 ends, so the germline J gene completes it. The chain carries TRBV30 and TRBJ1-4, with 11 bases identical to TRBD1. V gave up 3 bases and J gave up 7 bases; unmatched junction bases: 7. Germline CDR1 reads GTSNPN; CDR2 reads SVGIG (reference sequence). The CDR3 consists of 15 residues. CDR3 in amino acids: CAWRKTGTGGEKLFF. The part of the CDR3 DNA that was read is TGTGCCTGGAGAAAGACCGGGACAGGGGGTGAAAAA.